The subject of this entry is one T cell receptor beta chain. The antigen remains unidentified. Sequencing was performed with immunoSEQ multiplex PCR; in TCRdb, only in-frame clones are kept and a portion is missing. The table has more than 40,000 clones, more than 65% seen once. The V end was cut by 5 bases, the J end by 0 bases, with 11 bases between. CDR1 MNHNY and CDR2 SVGAGI come from the germline V gene (reference sequence). The CDR3 is 15 residues long. Sequencing followed a ViraFEST assay step that expanded antigen-specific CD4+ T cells with viral peptide pools. The culture ran for 10 days before CD4+ T cells were isolated. Nucleocapsid antibodies stayed negative before and after vaccination, showing no earlier SARS-CoV-2 infection. A density of approximately 2 million PBMC per well was used; these cells were cultured with around 10 IU/ml IL-2 and approximately 9.4 ug/ml peptides. Cells had half their medium changed to IL-2 medium on days 3 and 7.

These data are taken from a study of vaccination effects on CD4 cells after COVID-19. This clonotype was obtained from a human donor who received a COVID-19 vaccine. V usage is TRBV6-6 and J usage is TRBJ1-5, with unresolved D. The sequencing used CD4+ T cells from PBMCs cultured with HCoV-NL63 spike peptides, collected before COVID-19 vaccination. The CDR3 spells CASSTHMDSNQPQHF. Here the CDR3 DNA reads TGTGCCAGCAGTACGCACATGGATAGCAATCAGCCCCAGCATTTT.